The 8 T cell receptor beta chains presented below share a single source sample, sequenced in a study of blood T cells in healthy people across ages. Combining a sample-barcoded 5' primer with a J-beta primer mix, a second PCR ran for 7 to 11 cycles. TCRdb re-analysed the 5' RACE reads in MiXCR, keeping a single row per CDR3 protein. The data show 1,800,000 or so distinct CDR3 sequences, with approximately 40% seen just once and 20% to 25% held by the top ten. Sequencing was carried out using blood. The receptor source for this set is a human donor in good health.

This clonotype occurred a few times. The chain links TRBV29-1 to TRBJ2-5; D call uncertain. The CDR3 contains 11 residues. V was pared by 6 bases and J by 5 bases, with 10 bases between. Germline V CDR1 and CDR2: SQVTM, ANQGSEA. CDR3 in amino acids: CSVGLGETQYF. The CDR3 DNA reads TGCAGCGTGGGTTTGGGGGAGACCCAGTACTTC.

Remarks on this clonotype: A much larger clone lies a single base off, so this may be a read error. The CDR3 sequence is CSVEADYEQYF. In nucleotides, the CDR3 is TGCAGCGTTGAAGCGGACTACGAGCAGTACTTC. The genes are TRBV29-1 and TRBJ2-7; D remains ambiguous. CDR1 and CDR2 (germline): SQVTM, ANQGSEA. V gave up 1 base and J gave up 3 bases, with 4 bases separating them. The CDR3 contains 11 residues.

The chain joins TRBV7-2 to TRBJ1-2; D is ambiguous. Germline lookup yields CDR1 SGHTA and CDR2 FQGNSA. The CDR3 consists of 13 residues. V dropped 3 bases and J dropped 5 bases, with 10 bases sitting between them. The DNA for the CDR3 is TGTGCCAGCAGCTTTGGACCGCTTTATGGCTACACCTTC. Translated: CASSFGPLYGYTF.

Ten or more counts support this clonotype. The chain employs TRBV7-2 and TRBJ2-1, with a tentative D call TRBD2 (6 bases). CDR1 and CDR2 (germline): SGHTA, FQGNSA. V lost 5 bases to trimming and J lost 10 bases, with 15 bases between them. There are 13 residues in the CDR3. The CDR3 bases are TGTGCCAGCAGCCTCCCGGGACTTCAGGAGCAGTTCTTC. It specifies CASSLPGLQEQFF.

V and J are TRBV9 and TRBJ1-6; D gene ambiguous. This CDR3 comprises 17 residues. Between the trimmed V and J ends, which lost 3 bases and 0 bases, there was a span of 13 bases. Per germline, CDR1 SGDLS and CDR2 YYNGEE. DNA for the CDR3: TGTGCCAGCAGCGCCATAGACGGGCGCTCCTATAATTCACCCCTCCACTTT. Translating it yields CASSAIDGRSYNSPLHF.

A few counts support this clonotype. The chain recombines TRBV7-6 with TRBJ2-1, with D hard to call. V lost 5 bases to trimming and J lost 6 bases, with 20 bases between them. Germline CDR1 is SGHVS and CDR2 is FNYEAQ. The length of the CDR3 is 16 residues. For the CDR3, the DNA is TGTGCCAGCAGCCCTACGGGCATATCGACGGGCAATGAGCAGTTCTTC. It codes for CASSPTGISTGNEQFF.

This chain links TRBV5-1 with TRBJ2-4, with unresolved D. The end of the DNA is better explained by TRBJ2-7, so the J call may be wrong. CDR1 is SGHRS and CDR2 is YFSETQ in the germline V gene. The CDR3 consists of 14 residues. In DNA, the CDR3 is TGCGCCAGCAGCCCCGGTTGGTCCTCCTACGAGCAGTACTTC. It is translated as CASSPGWSSYEQYF.

J is TRBJ1-1 and V is TRBV20-1; 9 positions match TRBD1. The germline V gene has CDR1 DFQATT and CDR2 SNEGSKA (reference sequence). CDR3 length: 13 amino acids. The CDR3 reads CSTGTGSLGEAFF. The DNA of the CDR3 is TGCAGCACCGGGACAGGGAGTCTAGGTGAAGCTTTCTTT.